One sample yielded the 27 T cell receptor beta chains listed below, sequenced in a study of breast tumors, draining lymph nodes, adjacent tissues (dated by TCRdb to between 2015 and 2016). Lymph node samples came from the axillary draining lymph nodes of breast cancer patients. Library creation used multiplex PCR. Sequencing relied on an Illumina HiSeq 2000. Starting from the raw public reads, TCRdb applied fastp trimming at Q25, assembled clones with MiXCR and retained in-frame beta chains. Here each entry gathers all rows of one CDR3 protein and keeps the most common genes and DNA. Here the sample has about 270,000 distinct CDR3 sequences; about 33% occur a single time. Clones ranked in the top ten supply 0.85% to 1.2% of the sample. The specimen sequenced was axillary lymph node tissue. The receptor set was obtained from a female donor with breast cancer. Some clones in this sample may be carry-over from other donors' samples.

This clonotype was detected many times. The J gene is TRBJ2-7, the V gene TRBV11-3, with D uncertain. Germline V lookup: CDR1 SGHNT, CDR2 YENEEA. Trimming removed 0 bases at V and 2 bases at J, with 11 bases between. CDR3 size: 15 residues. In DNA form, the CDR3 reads TGTGCCAGCAGCTTAGACCCGGCACATACCTACGAGCAGTACTTC. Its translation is CASSLDPAHTYEQYF.

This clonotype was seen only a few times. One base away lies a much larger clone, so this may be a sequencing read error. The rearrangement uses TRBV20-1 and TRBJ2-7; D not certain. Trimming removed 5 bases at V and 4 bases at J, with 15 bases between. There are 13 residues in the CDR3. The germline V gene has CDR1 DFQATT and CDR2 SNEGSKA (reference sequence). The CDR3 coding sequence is TGCAGTGCTGTCGGGTCGAGCCGGTACGAGCAGTACTTC. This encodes CSAVGSSRYEQYF.

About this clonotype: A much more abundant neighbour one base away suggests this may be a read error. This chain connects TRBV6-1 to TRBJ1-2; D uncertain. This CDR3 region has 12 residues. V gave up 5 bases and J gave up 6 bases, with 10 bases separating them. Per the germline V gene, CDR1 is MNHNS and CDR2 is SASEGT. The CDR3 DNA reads TGTGCCAGCAGTTCTACAAACGATGGCTACACCTTC. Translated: CASSSTNDGYTF.

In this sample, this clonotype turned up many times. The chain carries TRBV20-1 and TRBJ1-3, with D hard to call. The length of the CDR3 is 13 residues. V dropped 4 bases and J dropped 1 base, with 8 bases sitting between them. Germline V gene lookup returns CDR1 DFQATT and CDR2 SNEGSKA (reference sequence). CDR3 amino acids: CSATAGSGNTIYF. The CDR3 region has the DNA TGCAGTGCTACGGCCGGATCTGGAAACACCATATATTTT.

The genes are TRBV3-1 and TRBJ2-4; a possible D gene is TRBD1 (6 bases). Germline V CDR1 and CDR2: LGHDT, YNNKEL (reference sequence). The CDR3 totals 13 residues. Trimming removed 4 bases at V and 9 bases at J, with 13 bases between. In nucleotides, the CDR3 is TGTGCCAGCAGCCGGGACAAAGGTAGCATTCAGTACTTC. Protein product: CASSRDKGSIQYF.

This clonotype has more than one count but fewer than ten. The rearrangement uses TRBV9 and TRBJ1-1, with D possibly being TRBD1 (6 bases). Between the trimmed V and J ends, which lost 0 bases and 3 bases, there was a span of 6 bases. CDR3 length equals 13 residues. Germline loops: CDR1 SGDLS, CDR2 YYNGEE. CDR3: CASSVEGDTEAFF. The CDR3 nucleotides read TGTGCCAGCAGCGTAGAGGGGGACACTGAAGCTTTCTTT.

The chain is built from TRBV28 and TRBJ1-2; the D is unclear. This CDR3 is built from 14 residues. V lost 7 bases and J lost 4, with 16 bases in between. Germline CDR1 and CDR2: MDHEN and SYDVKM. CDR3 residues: CASTQATFGYGYTF. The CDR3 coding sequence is TGTGCCAGCACTCAGGCGACCTTTGGCTATGGCTACACCTTC.

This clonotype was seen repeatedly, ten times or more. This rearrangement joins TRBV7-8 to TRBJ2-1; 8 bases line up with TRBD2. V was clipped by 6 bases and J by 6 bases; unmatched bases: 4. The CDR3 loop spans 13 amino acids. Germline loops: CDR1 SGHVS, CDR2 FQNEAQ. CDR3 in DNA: TGTGCCAGCAGTTTTAGCGGGGCCAATGAGCAGTTCTTC. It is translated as CASSFSGANEQFF.

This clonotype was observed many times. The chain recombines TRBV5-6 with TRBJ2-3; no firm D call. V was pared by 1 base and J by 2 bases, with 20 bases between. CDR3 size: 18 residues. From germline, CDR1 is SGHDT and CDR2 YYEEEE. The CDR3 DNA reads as TGTGCCAGCAGCTTGTGGGTTGGGATCACACCCTTCACAGATACGCAGTATTTT. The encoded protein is CASSLWVGITPFTDTQYF.

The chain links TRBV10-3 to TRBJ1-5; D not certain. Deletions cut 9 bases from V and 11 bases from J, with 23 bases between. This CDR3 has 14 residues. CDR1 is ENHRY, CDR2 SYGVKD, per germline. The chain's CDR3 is CAIATSGSEETQHF. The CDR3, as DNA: TGTGCCATAGCGACTAGCGGGAGCGAGGAGACCCAGCATTTT.

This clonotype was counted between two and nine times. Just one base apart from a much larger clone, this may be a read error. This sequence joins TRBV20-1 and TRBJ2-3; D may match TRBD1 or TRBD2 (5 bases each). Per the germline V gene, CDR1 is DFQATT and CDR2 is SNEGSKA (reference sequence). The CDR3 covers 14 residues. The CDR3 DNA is TGCAGTCCCCTGGAGTTGGGGGTTTGGGATACGCAGTGTTTT. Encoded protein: CSPLELGVWDTQCF.

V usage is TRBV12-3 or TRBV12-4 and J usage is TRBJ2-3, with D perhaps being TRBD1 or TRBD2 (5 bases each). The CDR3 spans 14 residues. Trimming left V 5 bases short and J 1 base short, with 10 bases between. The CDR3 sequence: CASSRPGRTDTQYF. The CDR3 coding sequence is TGTGCCAGCAGTCGGCCGGGACGCACAGATACGCAGTATTTT.

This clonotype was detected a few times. The CDR3 region is CASSPRGGWYGYTF. For the CDR3, the DNA is TGTGCCAGCAGTCCGAGGGGAGGCTGGTATGGCTACACCTTC. The rearrangement joins TRBV6-5 to TRBJ1-2, with D possibly matching TRBD1 (5 bases). The germline CDR1 and CDR2 sequences are MNHEY and SVGAGI. Trimming shortened V by 5 bases and J by 5 bases, and 15 bases separated the two germline ends. The CDR3 runs to 14 residues.

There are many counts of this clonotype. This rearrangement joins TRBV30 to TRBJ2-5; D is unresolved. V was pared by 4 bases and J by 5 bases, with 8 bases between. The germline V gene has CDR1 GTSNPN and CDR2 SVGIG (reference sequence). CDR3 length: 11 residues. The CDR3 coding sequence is TGTGCCTGGAAAGATATGGAGACCCAGTACTTC. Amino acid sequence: CAWKDMETQYF.

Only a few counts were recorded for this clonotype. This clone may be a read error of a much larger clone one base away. This CDR3 is CASGADSYEQYF. DNA for the CDR3: TGTGCCAGCGGCGCTGACTCCTACGAGCAGTACTTC. This chain connects TRBV9 to TRBJ2-7; D call uncertain. Germline V gene data show CDR1 as SGDLS and CDR2 as YYNGEE. CDR3 length: 12 residues. Trimming stripped 7 bases from V and 0 bases from J, with 8 bases between. Using reference TRBV9 and TRBJ2-7 for the parts outside the CDR3, the full variable domain is DSGVTQTPKHLITATGQRVTLRCSPRSGDLSVYWYQQSLDQGLQFLIQYYNGEERAKGNILERFSAQQFPDLHSELNLSSLELGDSALYFCASGADSYEQYFGPGTRLTVT.

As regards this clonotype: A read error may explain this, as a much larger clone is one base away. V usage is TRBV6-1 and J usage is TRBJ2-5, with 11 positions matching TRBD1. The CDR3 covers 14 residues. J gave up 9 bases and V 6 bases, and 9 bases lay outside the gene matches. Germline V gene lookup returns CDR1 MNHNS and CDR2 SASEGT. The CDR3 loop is CASSEDRGRGPQYF. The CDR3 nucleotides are TGTGCCAGCAGCGAGGACAGGGGGCGCGGGCCCCAGTACTTC.

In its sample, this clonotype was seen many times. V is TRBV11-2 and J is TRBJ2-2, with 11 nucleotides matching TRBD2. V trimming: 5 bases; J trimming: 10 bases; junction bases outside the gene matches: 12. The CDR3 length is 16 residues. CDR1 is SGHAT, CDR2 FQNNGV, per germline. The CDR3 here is CASSPNPLAGGAELFF. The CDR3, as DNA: TGTGCCAGCAGCCCGAACCCCTTAGCGGGAGGGGCGGAGCTGTTTTTT.

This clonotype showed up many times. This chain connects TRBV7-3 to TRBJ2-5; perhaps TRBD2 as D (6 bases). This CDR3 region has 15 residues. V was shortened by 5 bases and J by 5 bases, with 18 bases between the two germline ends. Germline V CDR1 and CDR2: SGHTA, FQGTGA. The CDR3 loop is CASSLDGGRGETQYF. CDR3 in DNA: TGTGCCAGCAGCCTGGACGGGGGACGGGGGGAGACCCAGTACTTC.

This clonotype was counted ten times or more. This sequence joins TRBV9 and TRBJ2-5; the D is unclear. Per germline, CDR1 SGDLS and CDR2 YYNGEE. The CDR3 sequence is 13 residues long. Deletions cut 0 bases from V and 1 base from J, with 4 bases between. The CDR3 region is CASSVAPQETQYF. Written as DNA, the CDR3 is TGTGCCAGCAGCGTAGCACCCCAAGAGACCCAGTACTTC.

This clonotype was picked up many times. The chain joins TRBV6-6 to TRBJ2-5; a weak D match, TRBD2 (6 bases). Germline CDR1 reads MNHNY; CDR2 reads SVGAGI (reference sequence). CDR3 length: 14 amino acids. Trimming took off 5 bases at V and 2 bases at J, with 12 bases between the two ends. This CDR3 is CASSPSRGQETQYF. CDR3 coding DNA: TGTGCCAGCAGTCCGTCACGGGGGCAAGAGACCCAGTACTTC.

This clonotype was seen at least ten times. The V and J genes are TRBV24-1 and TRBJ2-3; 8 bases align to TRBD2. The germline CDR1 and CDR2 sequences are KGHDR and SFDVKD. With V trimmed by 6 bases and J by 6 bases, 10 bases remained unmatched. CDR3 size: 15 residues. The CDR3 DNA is TGTGCCACCAGTCCAGCGGGACTAGTGGTTGATACGCAGTATTTT. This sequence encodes CATSPAGLVVDTQYF.

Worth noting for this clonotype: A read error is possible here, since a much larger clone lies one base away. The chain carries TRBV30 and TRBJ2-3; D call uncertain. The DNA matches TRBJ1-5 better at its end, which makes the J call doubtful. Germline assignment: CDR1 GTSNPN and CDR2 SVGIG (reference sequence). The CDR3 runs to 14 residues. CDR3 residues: CAWTSGREADTQHF. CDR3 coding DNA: TGTGCCTGGACTAGCGGGAGGGAGGCAGATACGCAGCATTTT.

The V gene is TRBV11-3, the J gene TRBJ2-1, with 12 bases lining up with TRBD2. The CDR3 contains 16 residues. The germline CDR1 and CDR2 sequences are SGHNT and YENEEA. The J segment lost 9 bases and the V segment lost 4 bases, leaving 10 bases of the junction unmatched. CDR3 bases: TGTGCCAGCAGCTCCTGGACTAGCGGGACATTCAGTGAGCAGTTCTTC. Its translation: CASSSWTSGTFSEQFF.

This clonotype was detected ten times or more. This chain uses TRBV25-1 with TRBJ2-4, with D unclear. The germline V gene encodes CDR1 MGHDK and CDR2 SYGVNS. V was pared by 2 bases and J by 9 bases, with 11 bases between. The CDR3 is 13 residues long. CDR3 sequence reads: CASSEIVSSIQYF. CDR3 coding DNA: TGTGCCAGCAGTGAAATAGTATCAAGCATTCAGTACTTC.

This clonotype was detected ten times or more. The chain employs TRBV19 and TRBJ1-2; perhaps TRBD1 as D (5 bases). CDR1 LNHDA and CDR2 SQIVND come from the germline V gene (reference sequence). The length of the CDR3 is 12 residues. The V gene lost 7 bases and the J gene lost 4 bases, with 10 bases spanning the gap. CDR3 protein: CASKRDPYGYTF. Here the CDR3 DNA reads TGTGCCAGTAAAAGGGACCCCTATGGCTACACCTTC.

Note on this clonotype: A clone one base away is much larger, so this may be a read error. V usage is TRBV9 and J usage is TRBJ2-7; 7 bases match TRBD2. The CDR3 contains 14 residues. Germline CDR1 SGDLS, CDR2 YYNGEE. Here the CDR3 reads CASSLGLPPYEQSF. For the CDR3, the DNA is TGTGCCAGCAGCTTGGGACTACCTCCCTACGAGCAGTCCTTC.

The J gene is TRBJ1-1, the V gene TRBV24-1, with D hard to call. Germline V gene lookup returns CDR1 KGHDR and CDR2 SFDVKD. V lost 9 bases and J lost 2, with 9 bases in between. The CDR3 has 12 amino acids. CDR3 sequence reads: CATVQRNTEAFF. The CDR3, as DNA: TGTGCCACCGTTCAACGCAACACTGAAGCTTTCTTT.